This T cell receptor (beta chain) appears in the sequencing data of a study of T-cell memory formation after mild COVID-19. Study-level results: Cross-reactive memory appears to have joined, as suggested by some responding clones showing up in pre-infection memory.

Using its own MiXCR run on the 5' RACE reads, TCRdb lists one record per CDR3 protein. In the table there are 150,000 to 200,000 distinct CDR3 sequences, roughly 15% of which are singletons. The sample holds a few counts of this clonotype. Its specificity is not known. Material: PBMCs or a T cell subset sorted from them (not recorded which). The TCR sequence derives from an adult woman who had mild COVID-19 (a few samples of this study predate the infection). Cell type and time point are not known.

CDR3 coding DNA: TGTGCCAGCAGCCCTAGCGTAAACTACAATGAGCAGTTCTTC. This sequence encodes CASSPSVNYNEQFF. This chain connects TRBV12-3 or TRBV12-4 to TRBJ2-1, with a tentative D call TRBD2 (6 bases). The V and J ends lost 6 bases and 3 bases respectively, with 12 bases between them. The CDR3 is 14 amino acids.